The next 4 T cell receptor beta chains were all read from a single sample in a study of beta chain features in type 1 diabetes. Findings and limits, study-wide: Across all four CD4+ subsets, people with type 1 diabetes showed modestly shorter TCRB CDR3s.

Their antigens are not known. The investigators reverse transcribed all of the isolated RNA, so they sequenced expressed TCRB transcripts. The assay was immunoSEQ multiplex PCR, and TCRdb's table has in-frame clones only and misses some. The sample includes hundreds of thousands of clones, around an eighth of them seen just once. The specimen was naive CD4+ T cells from blood. The receptors were gathered from a man in his late teens or twenties with type 1 diabetes.

This clone was counted a few times. The V call is TRBV10-3, the J call TRBJ1-4; D is unresolved. Germline CDR1 and CDR2: ENHRY and SYGVKD. Trimming cost V 0 bases and J 8 bases, with 13 bases left between them. CDR3 length: 15 amino acids. The CDR3 protein is CAISESRTIGEKLFF. CDR3 nucleotides: TGTGCCATCAGTGAGTCCAGGACTATTGGGGAAAAACTGTTTTTT.

This sequence joins TRBV7-2 and TRBJ1-2, with D uncertain. Trimming removed 5 bases at V and 8 bases at J, with 12 bases between. The CDR3 consists of 12 residues. Germline CDR1 reads SGHTA; CDR2 reads FQGNSA. CDR3 amino acids: CASSVGLWGYTF. CDR3 DNA sequence: TGTGCCAGCAGCGTCGGACTCTGGGGCTACACCTTC.

This chain connects TRBV5-1 to TRBJ2-7, with a weak D call TRBD1 (6 bases). V lost 4 bases to trimming and J lost 4 bases, with 12 bases between them. This CDR3 spans 13 amino acids. Germline V gene lookup returns CDR1 SGHRS and CDR2 YFSETQ. CDR3: CASSPTGGYEQYF. The CDR3 DNA is TGCGCCAGCAGCCCGACAGGTGGGTACGAGCAGTACTTC.

In this sample, this clone turned up a few times. The V call is TRBV9, the J call TRBJ1-6; 9 positions match TRBD1. J gave up 7 bases and V 2 bases, and 7 bases lay outside the gene matches. The CDR3 spans 16 residues. The germline V gene has CDR1 SGDLS and CDR2 YYNGEE. CDR3 DNA: TGTGCCAGCAGCGTGGGGACAGGGAGGGGAAATTCACCCCTCCACTTT. Amino acid sequence: CASSVGTGRGNSPLHF.